The sequence of this T cell receptor beta chain was determined in a study of CD8 T cells in ankylosing spondylitis (dated by TCRdb to 2015 to 2018). Study-wide context: To find TCR variants linked to disease, the study profiled T cell receptor beta repertoires in ankylosing spondylitis patients and healthy donors. The full study cohort was made up of 25 ankylosing spondylitis patients and roughly 100 healthy donors. Peripheral blood was sampled, and synovial fluid was also collected from ankylosing spondylitis patients. Broad study findings and their caveats: Some of the motif variants had been reported before in the synovial fluid and blood of reactive arthritis patients, a finding that suggests common disease-initiation mechanisms. A TCR beta motif of 7 or 8 highly homologous amino acid variants appeared characteristic of blood from ankylosing spondylitis patients. According to the report, matched synovial fluid samples from ankylosing spondylitis patients were significantly enriched for the disease-linked clones. The disease-linked clones showed a CD8+ phenotype and occurred at relatively low frequencies in peripheral blood.

This clonotype was picked up many times. Its antigen is still unknown. Per-base quality was not reported, and no clone a single base away is much larger than it. Sequenced on an Illumina HiSeq 2500. Quantitative 5'-RACE with molecular barcodes was used to prepare TCR beta libraries. In the original analysis: To identify disease-linked TCR variants, a new computational method was used, one built on a probabilistic model of VDJ rearrangement. In-frame beta chains were kept once TCRdb had trimmed the public reads at Q25 with fastp and called clones with MiXCR. Identical CDR3 proteins give one entry, which carries the most common genes and DNA. None of the V and J calls come from the authors' own analysis; TCRdb made them. In all, the sample holds tens of thousands of distinct CDR3 sequences, and about 9% of those were seen once. The ten largest clonotypes hold approximately 30% of the sample. The TCR was taken from a male donor with ankylosing spondylitis. Sequences were obtained from blood, either unsorted or a sorted T cell fraction (not recorded which).

The CDR3 has the sequence CATSPRDRAAGELFF. The bases read TGTGCCACCAGCCCGAGGGACAGGGCCGCCGGGGAGCTGTTTTTT. The rearrangement combines TRBV15 with TRBJ2-2, and 9 bases in between align with TRBD1. The germline V gene (reference sequence) specifies LNHNV as CDR1 and YYDKDF as CDR2. The V end gives up 5 bases and the J end 6 bases, leaving 7 bases in the junction not matched to a gene. Including the terminal cysteine and phenylalanine, the CDR3 comprises 15 residues. Kept here is only the CDR3 DNA, which spans 45 bases and is read in frame from base 1.